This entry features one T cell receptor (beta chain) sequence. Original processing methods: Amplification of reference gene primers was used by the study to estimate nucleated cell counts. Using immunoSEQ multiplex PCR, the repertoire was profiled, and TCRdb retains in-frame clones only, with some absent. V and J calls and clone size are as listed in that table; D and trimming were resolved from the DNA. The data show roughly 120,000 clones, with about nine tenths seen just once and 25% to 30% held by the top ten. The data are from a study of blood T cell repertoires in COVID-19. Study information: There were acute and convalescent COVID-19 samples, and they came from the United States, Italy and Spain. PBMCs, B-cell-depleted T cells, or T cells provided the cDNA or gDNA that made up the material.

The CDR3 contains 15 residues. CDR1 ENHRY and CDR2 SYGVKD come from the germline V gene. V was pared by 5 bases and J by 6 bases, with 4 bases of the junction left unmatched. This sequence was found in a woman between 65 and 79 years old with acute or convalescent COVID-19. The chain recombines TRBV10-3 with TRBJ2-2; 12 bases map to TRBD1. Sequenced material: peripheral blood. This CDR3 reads CAISRDRGPPGELFF. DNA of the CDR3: TGTGCCATCAGTAGGGACAGGGGGCCTCCCGGGGAGCTGTTTTTT.